The 24 T cell receptor beta chains in this list originate from one sample, sequenced in a study of T cells in Graves' hyperthyroidism and ophthalmopathy. Amplified regions were TCR beta CDR3 sequences from RNA transcripts. HTBI primers were the set used in a first-round RT-PCR of the TCR CDR3. TCRdb itself ran the multiplex PCR reads through MiXCR, one entry per CDR3 protein. The sample consists of fewer than 750,000 distinct CDR3 sequences, approximately 14% of them appearing once. Sequenced input: blood. These receptors all come from a woman in her forties or fifties with Graves' ophthalmopathy.

The sample holds many counts of this clonotype. V gene TRBV7-9 combines with J gene TRBJ2-7, with 7 positions matching TRBD1. V shed 5 bases, J shed 4 bases, and the junction held 5 bases outside the gene matches. The CDR3 is made up of 13 amino acids. The germline V gene encodes CDR1 SEHNR and CDR2 FQNEAQ (reference sequence). CDR3 nucleotide sequence: TGTGCCAGCAGCCCCATCAGGGGGTACGAGCAGTACTTC. This gives the protein CASSPIRGYEQYF.

This clonotype was found many times. The V call is TRBV12-3 or TRBV12-4, the J call TRBJ2-2; possibly TRBD2 for D (5 bases). This CDR3 contains 14 residues. V shed 5 bases and J shed 5 bases, with 12 bases lying between them. CDR3 amino acids: CASSATRNTGELFF. CDR3 nucleotides: TGTGCCAGCAGTGCAACTAGGAATACCGGGGAGCTGTTTTTT.

This clonotype was counted at least ten times. The chain couples TRBV20-1 to TRBJ1-2; tentatively, D is TRBD1 (6 bases). CDR1 is DFQATT, CDR2 SNEGSKA, per germline (reference sequence). CDR3 length equals 14 residues. Trimming removed 5 bases from V and 4 bases from J, with 17 bases in between. The CDR3 coding sequence is TGCAGTGCTCATTCCCGACAGGACCTCTATGGCTACACCTTC. It specifies CSAHSRQDLYGYTF.

This clonotype was picked up many times. The V call is TRBV12-3 or TRBV12-4, the J call TRBJ1-4; no reliable D call. The CDR3 is 15 residues long. V dropped 6 bases and J dropped 0 bases, with 11 bases sitting between them. CDR3 in DNA: TGTGCCAGCAGCCCATTCGGATCAACTAATGAAAAACTGTTTTTT. Translation: CASSPFGSTNEKLFF.

This clonotype was counted at least ten times. V usage is TRBV20-1 and J usage is TRBJ2-1; D remains unclear. The germline gives CDR1 DFQATT, CDR2 SNEGSKA (reference sequence). The CDR3 length is 13 residues. V lost 0 bases and J lost 4, with 7 bases in between. CDR3 in amino acids: CSAREGPYNEQFF. CDR3 coding DNA: TGCAGTGCTAGAGAAGGCCCATACAATGAGCAGTTCTTC.

This clonotype has just a few counts. The chain has TRBV28 and TRBJ1-3; D is unresolved. The CDR3 totals 19 residues. The V end was cut by 5 bases, the J end by 0 bases, with 23 bases between. Germline CDR1 is MDHEN and CDR2 is SYDVKM. CDR3 nucleotide sequence: TGTGCCAGCAGTGGGATGCCCTTTATGACGGACCGCTCTGGAAACACCATATATTTT. Encoded protein: CASSGMPFMTDRSGNTIYF.

This clonotype has a count of ten or more. The rearrangement links TRBV6-1 to TRBJ2-7; the D gene is possibly TRBD1 (6 bases). Trimming took 6 bases from V and 4 from J, leaving 16 bases between them. CDR3 length: 14 amino acids. CDR1 MNHNS and CDR2 SASEGT come from the germline V gene. The CDR3: CASRAQGTMYEQYF. CDR3 DNA sequence: TGTGCCAGCAGGGCACAGGGTACGATGTACGAGCAGTACTTC.

This clonotype was seen at least ten times. The genes are TRBV18 and TRBJ2-3, with TRBD1 as a possible D gene (5 bases). There are 14 residues in the CDR3. V was pared by 2 bases and J by 3 bases, with 9 bases between. Germline V gives CDR1 KGHSH, CDR2 LQKENI. Here the CDR3 reads CASSPTGTTDTQYF. CDR3 nucleotide sequence: TGTGCCAGCTCACCAACAGGAACGACAGATACGCAGTATTTT.

This clonotype has at least ten counts. This chain connects TRBV2 to TRBJ1-6; 9 bases line up with TRBD1. Trimming took 4 bases from V and 14 from J; bases not matched to a gene: 3. The CDR3 spans 12 residues. Germline loops: CDR1 SNHLY, CDR2 FYNNEI. The CDR3 bases are TGTGCCAGCAGTGCCACAGGGGGCACCCTCCACTTT. Translation: CASSATGGTLHF.

This clonotype has a count of ten or more. The chain links TRBV28 to TRBJ2-7; TRBD1 is a possible D gene (6 bases). V was cut by 2 bases and J by 3 bases, with 8 bases left in between. Looked up from germline, CDR1 is MDHEN and CDR2 is SYDVKM. The CDR3 contains 13 residues. The CDR3 sequence is CASSLGQLYEQYF. CDR3 bases: TGTGCCAGCAGTTTAGGACAGCTCTACGAGCAGTACTTC.

This clonotype appeared a few times. The chain couples TRBV19 to TRBJ2-5, with a possible D match to TRBD2 (6 bases). This CDR3 is built from 16 residues. The germline CDR1 and CDR2 sequences are LNHDA and SQIVND (reference sequence). Deletions cut 4 bases from V and 4 bases from J, with 19 bases between. CDR3 bases: TGTGCCAGTAGTAATGACAGAGGAGGGAGTGGAGAGACCCAGTACTTC. It specifies CASSNDRGGSGETQYF.

V is TRBV24-1 and J is TRBJ1-2, with D maybe TRBD1 (5 bases). This CDR3 contains 14 residues. CDR1 is KGHDR, CDR2 SFDVKD, per germline. Trimming took off 4 bases at V and 5 bases at J, with 13 bases between the two ends. DNA for the CDR3: TGTGCCACCAGTGACCGGGACTTCTTATATGGCTACACCTTC. Its translation: CATSDRDFLYGYTF.

This clonotype came up a few times. The chain has TRBV4-1 and TRBJ2-5, with 11 bases fitting TRBD2. CDR1 is MGHRA and CDR2 is YSYEKL in the germline V gene. V dropped 6 bases and J dropped 2; count of bases not matched to a gene: 5. CDR3 size: 15 residues. The CDR3 nucleotides are TGCGCCAGCAGACTGGGACTAGCGGTTCAAGAGACCCAGTACTTC. The encoded protein is CASRLGLAVQETQYF.

Concerning this clonotype: The germline gene is not matched at one end of the junction; a read error may be the cause. The genes are TRBV7-7 and TRBJ2-3; the D is unclear. The CDR3 loop spans 13 amino acids. The germline V gene has CDR1 SSHAT and CDR2 FNYEAQ (reference sequence). CDR3 nucleotides: TGTGCTAGCAGCTTACGTAGCTCGGGTACGCAGTATTTT. It codes for CASSLRSSGTQYF.

The V gene is TRBV6-2 or TRBV6-3, the J gene TRBJ2-1; 8 bases map to TRBD2. CDR3 length equals 14 residues. Germline lookup yields CDR1 MNHEY and CDR2 SVGEGT. The V segment lost 6 bases and the J segment 9 bases; nucleotides outside the gene matches: 10. CDR3 coding DNA: TGTGCCAGCAGGCCGGGGGGGGGAGTGGGTGAGCAGTTCTTC. Encoded protein: CASRPGGGVGEQFF.

This clonotype was picked up a small number of times. The chain recombines TRBV4-3 with TRBJ1-5; D is uncertain. From germline, CDR1 is LGHNA and CDR2 YSLEER. V lost 0 bases to trimming and J lost 3 bases, with 12 bases between them. The CDR3 is 16 residues long. For the CDR3, the DNA is TGCGCCAGCAGCCAAGATCGAGCGCGTCCCAATCAGCCCCAGCATTTT. Amino acids: CASSQDRARPNQPQHF.

The sample holds many counts of this clonotype. V is TRBV6-1 and J is TRBJ2-1, with TRBD2 as a possible D gene (5 bases). Per germline, CDR1 MNHNS and CDR2 SASEGT. The V end lost 4 bases, the J end lost 1 base, and 11 bases lay between the germline ends. CDR3 size: 15 residues. CDR3 loop: CASSVERPSYNEQFF. For the CDR3, the DNA is TGTGCCAGCAGTGTAGAGCGGCCTTCCTACAATGAGCAGTTCTTC.

This chain connects TRBV20-1 to TRBJ2-1; 9 bases agree with TRBD2. The CDR3 loop spans 15 amino acids. V trimming: 5 bases; J trimming: 4 bases; junction bases outside the gene matches: 9. The germline CDR1 and CDR2 sequences are DFQATT and SNEGSKA (reference sequence). Written as DNA, the CDR3 is TGCAGTGCTGGTGGGGCTAGCGGGGATTACAATGAGCAGTTCTTC. Amino acid sequence: CSAGGASGDYNEQFF.

This chain connects TRBV11-2 to TRBJ2-1; the match to TRBD2 covers 12 bases. The germline V gene encodes CDR1 SGHAT and CDR2 FQNNGV. The CDR3 is made up of 15 amino acids. J was trimmed by 11 bases and V by 3 bases; bases with no gene match: 8. In DNA form, the CDR3 reads TGTGCCAGCAGCTTTCTAGCGGGAGGGCCCCTTCAGCAGTTCTTC. Amino acids: CASSFLAGGPLQQFF.

This clonotype showed up many times. The chain carries TRBV27 and TRBJ1-2; 11 positions match TRBD1. After removal of 5 bases from V and 7 bases from J, the junction contained 9 bases not matched to a gene. This CDR3 is 15 amino acids long. Germline CDR1 is MNHEY and CDR2 is SMNVEV (reference sequence). The CDR3 is CASSTRTGGASGYTF. The CDR3, as DNA: TGTGCCAGCAGTACCCGGACAGGGGGCGCGTCTGGCTACACCTTC.

This clonotype was detected once. The chain recombines TRBV5-1 with TRBJ2-5, with D unresolved. Germline assignment: CDR1 SGHRS and CDR2 YFSETQ. The CDR3 loop spans 16 amino acids. V was clipped by 4 bases and J by 3 bases, with 19 bases between them. This CDR3 is CASSLIPKGIEETQYF. The CDR3 region has the DNA TGCGCCAGCAGCCTTATTCCTAAGGGCATCGAAGAGACCCAGTACTTC.

This clonotype was counted at least ten times. The gene calls are TRBV6-6 and TRBJ2-7; 7 nucleotides align to TRBD2. Germline V lookup: CDR1 MNHNY, CDR2 SVGAGI (reference sequence). The CDR3 covers 16 residues. The junction had 9 bases not matched to a gene; V was cut back by 0 bases and J by 4 bases. The CDR3 loop is CASSYSKVGGSYEQYF. DNA for the CDR3: TGTGCCAGCAGTTACTCGAAGGTGGGAGGGAGTTACGAGCAGTACTTC.

The gene calls are TRBV30 and TRBJ1-2, with D possibly matching TRBD1 (6 bases). The CDR3 runs to 13 residues. Germline V gene lookup returns CDR1 GTSNPN and CDR2 SVGIG (reference sequence). V was cut by 1 base and J by 4 bases, with 10 bases left in between. DNA of the CDR3: TGTGCCTGGAGTGGACAGGAGATCTATGGCTACACCTTC. Translating gives CAWSGQEIYGYTF.

The chain employs TRBV19 and TRBJ1-1; 11 bases are shared with TRBD1. With V trimmed by 5 bases and J by 2 bases, 4 bases remained unmatched. This CDR3 comprises 15 residues. Per germline, CDR1 LNHDA and CDR2 SQIVND (reference sequence). CDR3: CASSRTGGSNTEAFF. DNA of the CDR3: TGTGCCAGTAGTCGGACAGGGGGCTCAAACACTGAAGCTTTCTTT.